One sample yielded the 17 T cell receptor beta chains listed below, sequenced in a study of control samples from healthy donors and cancer patients (TCRdb year 2020). Library creation used the immunoSEQ multiplex PCR assay. The immuneACCESS repertoire file appears here via TCRdb, limited to in-frame rearrangements. These files lack a portion of the clones; in checked studies, under half of the deficit traces to unresolved V genes, and the cause of the others is not known. This sample is represented by 100,000 to 150,000 clones; approximately 89% of them were singletons. Of the sample, over 6.5% falls within the top ten clones. The source material was PBMCs. Every receptor here comes from a man between 45 and 60 years old with head and neck cancer.

The rearrangement joins TRBV7-3 to TRBJ1-1, with 8 positions matching TRBD1. V lost 8 bases to trimming and J lost 2 bases; unmatched junction nucleotides: 4. CDR3 length: 13 amino acids. CDR1 is SGHTA, CDR2 FQGTGA, per germline. The CDR3 bases are TGTGCCAGCGGACAGGGACCCAACACTGAAGCTTTCTTT. Translated: CASGQGPNTEAFF.

The V gene is TRBV19, the J gene TRBJ1-5; no definite D call. The V gene's germline CDR1 is LNHDA and CDR2 SQIVND (reference sequence). The ends were cut back, 7 bases at V and 7 bases at J, with 17 bases in the middle. The CDR3 loop spans 14 amino acids. The CDR3, as DNA: TGTGCCAGTATGCAGGCCCGGACGTGGCAGCCCCAGCATTTT. This gives the protein CASMQARTWQPQHF.

This chain links TRBV10-3 with TRBJ2-1; D unclear. Deletions cut 5 bases from V and 8 bases from J, with 7 bases between. The CDR3 length is 11 residues. Germline V lookup: CDR1 ENHRY, CDR2 SYGVKD. In DNA form, the CDR3 reads TGTGCCATCAGTCAACGGGATGAGCAGTTCTTC. Its translation is CAISQRDEQFF.

The rearrangement joins TRBV24-1 to TRBJ2-1; 8 nucleotides align to TRBD2. Trimming took 4 bases from V and 2 from J; bases not matched to a gene: 3. The CDR3 sequence is 15 residues long. Germline lookup yields CDR1 KGHDR and CDR2 SFDVKD. The CDR3 protein is CATSESGLAYNEQFF. CDR3 DNA sequence: TGTGCCACCAGTGAGTCGGGACTAGCCTACAATGAGCAGTTCTTC.

The V gene is TRBV19, the J gene TRBJ2-6, with D tentatively TRBD2 (5 bases). The CDR3 has 14 residues. Germline CDR1 is LNHDA and CDR2 is SQIVND (reference sequence). V was cut by 5 bases and J by 4 bases, with 9 bases left in between. The CDR3 reads CASSPSGGANVLTF. CDR3 sequence (DNA): TGTGCCAGTAGTCCATCGGGGGGGGCCAACGTCCTGACTTTC.

The chain joins TRBV2 to TRBJ1-2, with 7 bases identical to TRBD1. This CDR3 contains 14 residues. Germline V gene lookup returns CDR1 SNHLY and CDR2 FYNNEI. J lost 9 bases, V lost 8 bases, and 15 bases had no gene match. DNA of the CDR3: TGTGCCAGCGGCAGAGGGGGGGGACAGTCGAGCTACACCTTC. Translation gives CASGRGGGQSSYTF.

The chain uses TRBV19 and TRBJ1-5; tentatively, D is TRBD1 (6 bases). The CDR3 contains 14 residues. Trimming left V 1 base short and J 5 bases short, with 9 bases between. Germline assignment: CDR1 LNHDA and CDR2 SQIVND (reference sequence). The CDR3 nucleotides are TGTGCCAGTAGTATAGCGGCAGGGGATCAGCCCCAGCATTTT. It yields the protein CASSIAAGDQPQHF.

The gene calls are TRBV29-1 and TRBJ2-1; 8 nucleotides line up with TRBD1. This CDR3 spans 14 amino acids. With V trimmed by 5 bases and J by 3 bases, 6 bases remained unmatched. The germline V gene has CDR1 SQVTM and CDR2 ANQGSEA. Here the CDR3 DNA reads TGCAGCGTTTCCGGGACAGGAGACTACAATGAGCAGTTCTTC. Residues: CSVSGTGDYNEQFF.

In its sample, this clone was seen a few times. V gene TRBV4-1 combines with J gene TRBJ1-2, with a weak D call TRBD1 (5 bases). Deletions cut 7 bases from V and 3 bases from J, with 15 bases between. Germline V gives CDR1 MGHRA, CDR2 YSYEKL. The CDR3 sequence is 14 residues long. As DNA, the CDR3 is TGCGCCAGCAACCCAGGGATGACGGACTATGGCTACACCTTC. This sequence encodes CASNPGMTDYGYTF.

The J gene is TRBJ2-1, the V gene TRBV6-5; 8 nucleotides align to TRBD2. The V segment lost 0 bases and the J segment 9 bases; nucleotides outside the gene matches: 10. Germline V CDR1 and CDR2: MNHEY, SVGAGI. The CDR3 totals 16 residues. CDR3 sequence reads: CASSYSNGREPCEQFF. CDR3 in DNA: TGTGCCAGCAGTTACTCGAACGGGAGGGAGCCGTGTGAGCAGTTCTTC.

V is TRBV28 and J is TRBJ2-1, with 10 bases lining up with TRBD1. The CDR3 covers 15 residues. Germline loops: CDR1 MDHEN, CDR2 SYDVKM. The V gene end was trimmed by 5 bases and the J gene end by 8 bases; junction bases not matched to a gene: 9. The CDR3 region is CASSTPGQGFDEQFF. CDR3 coding DNA: TGTGCCAGCAGTACACCGGGACAGGGGTTCGATGAGCAGTTCTTC. The variable domain in full, completed from reference TRBV28 and TRBJ2-1, reads DVKVTQSSRYLVKRTGEKVFLECVQDMDHENMFWYRQDPGLGLRLIYFSYDVKMKEKGDIPEGYSVSREKKERFSLILESASTNQTSMYLCASSTPGQGFDEQFFGPGTRLTVL.

V gene TRBV5-1 combines with J gene TRBJ2-7, with D unresolved. Trimming left V 2 bases short and J 3 bases short, with 9 bases between. The length of the CDR3 is 13 residues. The V gene's germline CDR1 is SGHRS and CDR2 YFSETQ. The CDR3 nucleotides are TGCGCCAGCAGCTTCGTTCCTAGCTACGAGCAGTACTTC. This encodes CASSFVPSYEQYF.

The V call is TRBV6-6, the J call TRBJ2-3; D might be TRBD2 (7 bases). Germline V gives CDR1 MNHNY, CDR2 SVGAGI (reference sequence). The CDR3 is 12 residues long. Trimming pared 8 bases from V and 5 bases from J, leaving 11 bases between. The CDR3 loop reads CASGGAGDTQYF. CDR3 DNA: TGTGCCAGCGGGGGGGCCGGAGATACGCAGTATTTT.

With respect to this clone: Other DNA variants within this sample encode the same CDR3. The gene calls are TRBV18 and TRBJ1-5, with a tentative D call TRBD1 (5 bases). CDR3 length: 13 amino acids. The germline V and J ends were trimmed by 2 bases and 5 bases, with 7 bases remaining between them. Germline lookup yields CDR1 KGHSH and CDR2 LQKENI. The CDR3 DNA sequence: TGTGCCAGCTCACCAGGCAGGGATCAGCCCCAGCATTTT. This encodes CASSPGRDQPQHF.

This chain connects TRBV24-1 to TRBJ2-5, with D possibly TRBD1 on 8 matching bases. The germline V gene has CDR1 KGHDR and CDR2 SFDVKD. CDR3 length: 16 residues. V dropped 4 bases and J dropped 4 bases, with 18 bases sitting between them. CDR3 residues: CATSDPTGGGTETQYF. The DNA for the CDR3 is TGTGCCACCAGTGACCCCACAGGGGGAGGGACAGAGACCCAGTACTTC.

This chain connects TRBV24-1 to TRBJ1-2, with TRBD1 as a possible D gene (5 bases). Germline lookup yields CDR1 KGHDR and CDR2 SFDVKD. This CDR3 region has 14 residues. Deletions cut 2 bases from V and 5 bases from J, with 11 bases between. The CDR3 coding sequence is TGTGCCACCAGTGATTCACAGGCTCCTTATGGCTACACCTTC. As protein: CATSDSQAPYGYTF.

The chain joins TRBV27 to TRBJ1-2; D gene unclear. This CDR3 has 17 amino acids. The V end lost 5 bases, the J end lost 5 bases, and 24 bases lay between the germline ends. Germline CDR1 and CDR2: MNHEY and SMNVEV (reference sequence). The CDR3 DNA is TGTGCCAGCAGTCCCCCCCAGCGTGAGTTGCACCCTTATGGCTACACCTTC. This codes for CASSPPQRELHPYGYTF.